Given below is one T cell receptor (beta chain) in context. In this sample, this clonotype turned up a few times. Its binding antigen is unknown. No base-level quality is on record; no much larger clone is a single base apart. The run used an Illumina HiSeq 1500. TCRdb applied fastp at Q25 and MiXCR to the public reads, then kept only in-frame beta chains. CDR3 protein sequences are deduplicated, and each keeps its most common genes and DNA. The sample profile shows about 700,000 distinct CDR3 sequences; 30% to 40% of them were found once. In total, the top ten clones hold approximately 18% of the sample. The meaning of the sample's treatment or condition label: in vitro stimulation with specific CMV peptide epitopes to enrich CMV-specific T cells. These data come from a study of T cell repertoires in cytomegalovirus infection (dated by TCRdb to the late 2010s). Background on the whole study: Alongside well-studied HLA-B-restricted epitopes, the peptide stimulations were aimed at recently identified HLA-C-restricted CMV epitopes, whose presentation resists viral immunomodulation. Donor HLA type was relevant to the analysis, as public TCR beta signatures indicated carriage of CMV infection together with the matching HLA type.

Paper-wide results and their limitations: In both this cohort and an independent approximately 400-donor cohort, the cumulative frequency of public TCR beta family members distinguished carriers of CMV infection plus the relevant HLA type. The ex vivo response was dominated by HLA-C-restricted CMV-specific TCR beta clonotypes, and the single most frequent clonotype in two of eight donors was supplied by these HLA-C-restricted clonotypes.

The germline V gene gives CDR1 as SGHTA and CDR2 as FQGNSA. The junction shows trimming of 0 bases on V and 3 bases on J, plus 5 bases between the germline ends. Spanning cysteine to phenylalanine, the CDR3 consists of 13 amino acids. CDR3 DNA is the only sequence kept; it has 39 bases, read in frame from the first base. The receptor was isolated from a human donor in good health (CMV status not recorded). Some clones in this sample may be carry-over from other donors' samples. The source was cultured PBMCs, collected from culture after CMV antigen stimulation. The V gene is TRBV7-2 and the J gene is TRBJ1-2, with no reliable assignment of the D segment. The CDR3 protein is CASSLAVDYGYTF. The DNA sequence follows: TGTGCCAGCAGCTTAGCCGTCGACTATGGCTACACCTTC.